The T cell receptor (beta chain) under discussion was sequenced for a study of OX40 agonist ivuxolimab in advanced cancers. Profiling relied on immunoSEQ multiplex PCR, and the TCRdb table lists in-frame clones only, not all of them. There are 54,000 or so clones in the sample; approximately 80% occur only once, and roughly 4.5% lies in the top ten. Trimming shortened V by 6 bases and J by 0 bases, and 15 bases separated the two germline ends. Germline lookup yields CDR1 MNHEY and CDR2 SVGAGI. The CDR3 loop spans 15 amino acids. Sequencing used CD4+ or CD8+ T cells sorted from blood, obtained in a trial of the OX40 agonist ivuxolimab. This TCR derives from an adult with an advanced solid tumor such as melanoma, head and neck, liver or kidney cancer. The rearrangement uses TRBV6-5 and TRBJ2-7; TRBD1 is a possible D gene (6 bases). CDR3 sequence reads: CASRKGHSSSYEQYF. In DNA, the CDR3 is TGTGCCAGCAGAAAGGGACACTCGAGCTCCTACGAGCAGTACTTC.